Below, one T cell receptor (beta chain) is given with its context. Its antigen is unknown. Losses at the gene ends were 4 bases for V and 5 bases for J; bases not matched to a gene: 3. Germline CDR1 is KGHSH and CDR2 is LQKENI. The CDR3 extends over 14 amino acids. The record originates from a study of cytomegalovirus exposure and HLA in healthy donors. The wider study: Sequencing of roughly 180 million T cells in an earlier analysis found more than 100 million unique TCR beta sequences. Study-level findings and limits: The records held CMV serostatus as the only immune exposure information. Productive status was seen about 90% or about 30% of the time for most TCR beta V segments in an earlier analysis.

The primer mix had 60 Vbeta and 13 Jbeta primers. Using immunoSEQ multiplex PCR, the repertoire was profiled, and TCRdb retains in-frame clones only, with some absent. This sample has fewer than 250,000 clones, with 60% to 80% found just once. The genes are TRBV18 and TRBJ2-3; 10 bases map to TRBD2. This sequence originates from a woman under 30 in good health and CMV-seronegative. Source material: PBMCs. CDR3 sequence: CASSHSGGLDTQYF. The CDR3 nucleotides are TGTGCCAGCTCACATAGCGGGGGGCTAGATACGCAGTATTTT.